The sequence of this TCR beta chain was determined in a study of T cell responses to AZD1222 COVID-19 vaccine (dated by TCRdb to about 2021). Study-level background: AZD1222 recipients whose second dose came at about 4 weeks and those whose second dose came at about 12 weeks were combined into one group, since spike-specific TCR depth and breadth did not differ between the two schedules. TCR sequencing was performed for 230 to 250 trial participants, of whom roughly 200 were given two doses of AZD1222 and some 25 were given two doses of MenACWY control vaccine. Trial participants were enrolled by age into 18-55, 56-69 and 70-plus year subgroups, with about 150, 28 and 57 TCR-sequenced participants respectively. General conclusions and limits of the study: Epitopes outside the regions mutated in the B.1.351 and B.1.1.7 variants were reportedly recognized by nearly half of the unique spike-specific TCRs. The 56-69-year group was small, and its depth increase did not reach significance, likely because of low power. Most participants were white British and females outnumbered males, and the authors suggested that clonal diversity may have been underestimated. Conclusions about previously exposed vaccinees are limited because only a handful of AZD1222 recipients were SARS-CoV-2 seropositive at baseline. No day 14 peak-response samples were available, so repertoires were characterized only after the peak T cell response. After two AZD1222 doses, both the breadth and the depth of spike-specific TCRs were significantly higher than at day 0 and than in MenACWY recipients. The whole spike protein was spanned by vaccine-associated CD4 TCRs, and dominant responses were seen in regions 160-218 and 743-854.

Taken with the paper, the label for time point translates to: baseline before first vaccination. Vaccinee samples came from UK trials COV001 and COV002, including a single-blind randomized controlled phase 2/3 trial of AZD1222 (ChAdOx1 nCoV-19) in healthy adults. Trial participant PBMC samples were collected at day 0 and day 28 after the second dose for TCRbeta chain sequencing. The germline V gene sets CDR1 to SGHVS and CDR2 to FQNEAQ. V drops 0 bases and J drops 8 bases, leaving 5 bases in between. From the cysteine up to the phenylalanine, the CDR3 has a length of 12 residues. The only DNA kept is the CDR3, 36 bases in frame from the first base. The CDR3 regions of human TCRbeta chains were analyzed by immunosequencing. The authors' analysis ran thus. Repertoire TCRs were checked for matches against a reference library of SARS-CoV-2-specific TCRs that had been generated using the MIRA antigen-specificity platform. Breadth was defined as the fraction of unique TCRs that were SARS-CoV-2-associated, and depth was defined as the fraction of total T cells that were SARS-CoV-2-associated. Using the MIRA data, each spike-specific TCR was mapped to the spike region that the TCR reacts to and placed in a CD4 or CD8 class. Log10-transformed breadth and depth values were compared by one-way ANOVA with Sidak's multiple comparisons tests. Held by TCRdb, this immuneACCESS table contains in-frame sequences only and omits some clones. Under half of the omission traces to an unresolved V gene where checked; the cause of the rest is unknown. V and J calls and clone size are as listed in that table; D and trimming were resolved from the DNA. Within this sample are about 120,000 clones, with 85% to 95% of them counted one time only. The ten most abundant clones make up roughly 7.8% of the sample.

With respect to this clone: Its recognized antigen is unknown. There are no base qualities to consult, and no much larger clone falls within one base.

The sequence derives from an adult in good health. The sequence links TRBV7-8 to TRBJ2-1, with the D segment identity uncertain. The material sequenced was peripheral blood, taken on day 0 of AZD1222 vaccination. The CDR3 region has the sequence CASSLANDEQFF. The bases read TGTGCCAGCAGCTTAGCGAACGATGAGCAGTTCTTC.